This TCR beta chain originates from a study of cytotoxic CD8 clonotypes in ibrutinib-treated CLL (dated by TCRdb to the early 2020s). About the full investigation: The cohort was composed of some ten relapsed/refractory and about 16 treatment-naive patients; IGHV unmutated status was identified in under 18 patients. Partial responses were observed in around 25 patients and complete responses in 2; after a median follow-up of roughly 72 months, remission was maintained in approximately 14 patients and progression was observed in approximately 12. Response samples were taken after a median of roughly 12 months on treatment, ranging from about 6 to 40 months. Samples averaged approximately 260,000 productive templates and 94,082 productive rearrangements. Longitudinal samples were available for about 30% of the roughly 90 trial participants. Cryopreserved peripheral blood mononuclear cells were obtained prior to treatment, at the time of response, and at either disease progression or sustained remission. Patients were still on ibrutinib when every remission and progressive disease sample was collected.

Points on this clone: Its cognate antigen has yet to be identified. No base-level quality is on record; no much larger clone is a single base apart.

Study-wide findings and limitations: Sustained-remission and progressing patients did not have matched sampling times, and lymph node repertoires were not examined. At baseline, clonality was higher than in age-matched healthy donors and showed a strong correlation with circulating CD8+ T-cell counts. At ibrutinib response clonality went up, during sustained remission it held steady, and at progression it dropped back toward baseline. Public clonotypes were found to be uncommon and were observed to contract or remain stable during treatment; the increase in clonality was shown to reflect expansion of private clonotypes at ibrutinib response.

The CDR3 contains 17 residues, cysteine and phenylalanine counted. Only CDR3 DNA is held: 51 bases, read in frame from base 1. V is cut back by 5 bases and J by 3 bases, with 7 bases in the junction unmatched. CDR1 and CDR2, per the germline V gene, are SGHTA and FQGTGA. The time point label corresponds to: around 2 years on ibrutinib. For TCR beta library preparation, around 2 micrograms of genomic DNA were isolated from cryopreserved PBMCs. Longitudinal blood samples from CLL patients on ibrutinib monotherapy were analyzed using high-throughput TCR beta sequencing. The patients were enrolled in a single-center, open-label phase 2 trial of ibrutinib monotherapy. The goal of deep resolution MiSeq sequencing was a depth between 1 in 1 million and 1 in 200,000 T cells, and coverage averaged 10x per clonotype. The immunoSEQ hsTCRB Kit was used to generate TCR beta libraries. Concerning the study's data processing: ImmunoSEQ Data Assistant and ImmunoSEQ Analyzer were used for data analysis, and V, D and J genes were assigned according to IMGT definitions. Clonality, which ranges from 0 to 1, was calculated by subtracting the normalized Shannon entropy of productive rearrangement frequencies from one. Only overrepresented clonotypes making up at least 0.05% of the repertoire of each patient were included in the public clonotype analysis. Some 13 age-matched healthy donor repertoires from immuneACCESS served as clonality controls. Drawn from immuneACCESS, this table holds only the in-frame rearrangements with V and J called that TCRdb kept. Clones are partly lost; checked studies trace under half to an unresolved V gene and leave the rest unexplained. V, J and clone size reflect that table, while D and trimming were determined from the DNA. Within this sample are roughly 250,000 clones, with 60% to 75% of them counted one time only. The top ten constitute just over 15% of the sample.

This specimen consisted of PBMCs, obtained after 24 months of ibrutinib treatment. This chain joins TRBV7-3 to TRBJ2-5, with 15 bases aligning to TRBD2. This clonotype was sampled from a human donor with chronic lymphocytic leukemia. The DNA reads as follows: TGTGCCAGCAGCCTAGGACTAGCGGGAGGGCTCGAAGAGACCCAGTACTTC. Protein translation: CASSLGLAGGLEETQYF.